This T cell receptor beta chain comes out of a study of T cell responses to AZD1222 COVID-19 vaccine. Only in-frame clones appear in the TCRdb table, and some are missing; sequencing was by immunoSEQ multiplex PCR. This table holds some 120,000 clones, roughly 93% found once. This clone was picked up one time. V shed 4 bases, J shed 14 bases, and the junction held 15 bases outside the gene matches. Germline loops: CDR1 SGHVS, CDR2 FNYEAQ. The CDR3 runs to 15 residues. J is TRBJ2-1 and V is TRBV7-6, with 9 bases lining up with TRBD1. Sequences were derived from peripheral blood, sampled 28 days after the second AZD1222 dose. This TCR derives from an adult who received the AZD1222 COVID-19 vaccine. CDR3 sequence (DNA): TGTGCCAGCAGCTCCCTACAGGGGGCGCCCAGGGAGGAGTTCTTC. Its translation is CASSSLQGAPREEFF.